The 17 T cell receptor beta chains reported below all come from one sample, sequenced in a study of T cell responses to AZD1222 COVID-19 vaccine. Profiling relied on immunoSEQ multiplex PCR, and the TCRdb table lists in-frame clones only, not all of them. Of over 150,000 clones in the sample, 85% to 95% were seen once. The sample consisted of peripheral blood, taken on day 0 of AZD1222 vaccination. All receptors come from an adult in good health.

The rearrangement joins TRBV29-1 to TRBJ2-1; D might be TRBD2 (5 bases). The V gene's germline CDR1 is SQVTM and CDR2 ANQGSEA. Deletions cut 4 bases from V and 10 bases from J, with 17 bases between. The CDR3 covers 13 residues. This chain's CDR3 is CSVVRPGPGEQFF. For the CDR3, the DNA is TGCAGCGTTGTTCGGCCCGGACCGGGGGAGCAGTTCTTC.

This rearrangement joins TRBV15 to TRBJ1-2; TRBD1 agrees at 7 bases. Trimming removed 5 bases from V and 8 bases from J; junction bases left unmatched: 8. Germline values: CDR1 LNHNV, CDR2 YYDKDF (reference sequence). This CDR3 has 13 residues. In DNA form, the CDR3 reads TGTGCCACCAGCCCCGGACAGGCGGCAGGCTACACCTTC. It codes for CATSPGQAAGYTF.

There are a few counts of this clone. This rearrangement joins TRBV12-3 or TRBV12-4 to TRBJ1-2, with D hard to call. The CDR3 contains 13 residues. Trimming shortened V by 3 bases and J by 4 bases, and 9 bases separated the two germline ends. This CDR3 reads CASSFGEFYGYTF. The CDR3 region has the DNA TGTGCCAGCAGTTTCGGAGAGTTCTATGGCTACACCTTC.

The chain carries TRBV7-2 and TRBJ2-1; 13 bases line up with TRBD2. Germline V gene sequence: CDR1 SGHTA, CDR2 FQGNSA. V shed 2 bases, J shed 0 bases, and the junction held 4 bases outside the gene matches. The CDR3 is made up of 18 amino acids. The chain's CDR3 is CASSLTSGGGSSYNEQFF. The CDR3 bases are TGTGCCAGCAGCTTAACTAGCGGGGGGGGAAGCTCCTACAATGAGCAGTTCTTC. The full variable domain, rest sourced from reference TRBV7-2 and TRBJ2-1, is GAGVSQSPSNKVTEKGKDVELRCDPISGHTALYWYRQSLGQGLEFLIYFQGNSAPDKSGLPSDRFSAERTGGSVSTLTIQRTQQEDSAVYLCASSLTSGGGSSYNEQFFGPGTRLTVL.

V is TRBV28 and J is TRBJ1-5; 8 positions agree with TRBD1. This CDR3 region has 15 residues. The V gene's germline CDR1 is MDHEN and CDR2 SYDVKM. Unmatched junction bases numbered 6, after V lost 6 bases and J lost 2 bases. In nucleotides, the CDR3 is TGTGCCAGCAGCTACCTACAGGGGGGCAATCAGCCCCAGCATTTT. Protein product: CASSYLQGGNQPQHF.

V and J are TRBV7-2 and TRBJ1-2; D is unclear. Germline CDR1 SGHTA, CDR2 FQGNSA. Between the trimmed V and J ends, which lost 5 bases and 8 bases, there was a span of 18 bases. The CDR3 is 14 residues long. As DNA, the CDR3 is TGTGCCAGCAGCCCCCGGCAGTGGTCGGGCGGCTACACCTTC. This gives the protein CASSPRQWSGGYTF. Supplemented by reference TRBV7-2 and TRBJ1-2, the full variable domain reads GAGVSQSPSNKVTEKGKDVELRCDPISGHTALYWYRQSLGQGLEFLIYFQGNSAPDKSGLPSDRFSAERTGGSVSTLTIQRTQQEDSAVYLCASSPRQWSGGYTFGSGTRLTVV.

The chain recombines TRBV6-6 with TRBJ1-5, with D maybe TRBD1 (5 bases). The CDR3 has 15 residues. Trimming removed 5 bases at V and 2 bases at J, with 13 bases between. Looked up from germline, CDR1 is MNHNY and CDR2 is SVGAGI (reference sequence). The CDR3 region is CASSDQGGGNQPQHF. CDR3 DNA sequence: TGTGCCAGCAGTGACCAGGGAGGGGGCAATCAGCCCCAGCATTTT.

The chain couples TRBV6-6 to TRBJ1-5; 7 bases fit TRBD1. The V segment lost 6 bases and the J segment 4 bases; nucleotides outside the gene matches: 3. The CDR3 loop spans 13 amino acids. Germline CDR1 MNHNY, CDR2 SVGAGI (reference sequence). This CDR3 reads CASRNRGNQPQHF. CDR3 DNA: TGTGCCAGCAGAAACAGGGGTAATCAGCCCCAGCATTTT.

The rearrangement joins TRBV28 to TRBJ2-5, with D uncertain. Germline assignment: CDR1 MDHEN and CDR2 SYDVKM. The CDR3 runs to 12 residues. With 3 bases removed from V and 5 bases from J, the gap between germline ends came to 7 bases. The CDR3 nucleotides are TGTGCCAGCAGTTTCAATCCGGAGACCCAGTACTTC. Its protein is CASSFNPETQYF.

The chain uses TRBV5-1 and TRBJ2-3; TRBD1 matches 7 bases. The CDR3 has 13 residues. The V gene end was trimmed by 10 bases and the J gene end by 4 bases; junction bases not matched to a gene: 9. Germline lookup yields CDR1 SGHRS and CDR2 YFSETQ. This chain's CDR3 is CASRDSSADTQYF. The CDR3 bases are TGCGCCTCCCGGGACAGCTCAGCAGATACGCAGTATTTT. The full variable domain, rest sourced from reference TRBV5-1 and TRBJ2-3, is KAGVTQTPRYLIKTRGQQVTLSCSPISGHRSVSWYQQTPGQGLQFLFEYFSETQRNKGNFPGRFSGRQFSNSRSEMNVSTLELGDSALYLCASRDSSADTQYFGPGTRLTVL.

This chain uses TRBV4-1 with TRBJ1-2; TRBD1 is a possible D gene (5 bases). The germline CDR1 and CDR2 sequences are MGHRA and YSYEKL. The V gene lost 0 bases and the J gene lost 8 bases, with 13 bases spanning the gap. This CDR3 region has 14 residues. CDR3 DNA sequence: TGCGCCAGCAGCCAAGATCGAGGGGCAGGGGGCTACACCTTC. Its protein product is CASSQDRGAGGYTF.

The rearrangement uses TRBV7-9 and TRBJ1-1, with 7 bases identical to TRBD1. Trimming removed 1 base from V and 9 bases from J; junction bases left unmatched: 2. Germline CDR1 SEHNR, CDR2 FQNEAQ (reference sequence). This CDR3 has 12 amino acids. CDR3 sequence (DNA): TGTGCCAGCAGCTTAGGGAGGGGGCAAGCTTTCTTT. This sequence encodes CASSLGRGQAFF. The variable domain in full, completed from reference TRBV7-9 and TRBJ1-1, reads DTGVSQNPRHKITKRGQNVTFRCDPISEHNRLYWYRQTLGQGPEFLTYFQNEAQLEKSRLLSDRFSAERPKGSFSTLEIQRTEQGDSAMYLCASSLGRGQAFFGQGTRLTVV.

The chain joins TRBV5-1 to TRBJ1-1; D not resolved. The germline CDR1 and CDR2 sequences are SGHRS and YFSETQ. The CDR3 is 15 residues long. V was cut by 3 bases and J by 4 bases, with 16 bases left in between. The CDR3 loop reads CASSSPRDDRTEAFF. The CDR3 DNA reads TGCGCCAGCAGCTCTCCTCGAGATGATCGCACTGAAGCTTTCTTT.

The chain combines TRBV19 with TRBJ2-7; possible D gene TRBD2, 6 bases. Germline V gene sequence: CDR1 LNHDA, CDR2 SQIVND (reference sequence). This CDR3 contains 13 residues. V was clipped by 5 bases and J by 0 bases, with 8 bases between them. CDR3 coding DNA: TGTGCCAGTAGTCGGGGGTCCTCCTACGAGCAGTACTTC. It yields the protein CASSRGSSYEQYF.

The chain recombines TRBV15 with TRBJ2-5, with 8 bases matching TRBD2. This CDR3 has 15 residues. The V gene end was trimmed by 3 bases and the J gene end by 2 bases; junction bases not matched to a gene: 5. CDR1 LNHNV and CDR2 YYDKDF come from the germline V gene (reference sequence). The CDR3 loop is CATSRGLGVQETQYF. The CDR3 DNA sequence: TGTGCCACCAGCAGGGGACTAGGTGTACAAGAGACCCAGTACTTC.

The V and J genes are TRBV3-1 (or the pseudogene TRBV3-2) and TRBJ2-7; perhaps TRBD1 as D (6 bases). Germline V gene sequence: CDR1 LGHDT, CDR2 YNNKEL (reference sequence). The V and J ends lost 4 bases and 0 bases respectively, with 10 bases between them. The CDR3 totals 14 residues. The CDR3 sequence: CASSPRQASYEQYV. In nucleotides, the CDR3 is TGTGCCAGCAGCCCTAGACAGGCCTCCTACGAGCAGTACGTC.

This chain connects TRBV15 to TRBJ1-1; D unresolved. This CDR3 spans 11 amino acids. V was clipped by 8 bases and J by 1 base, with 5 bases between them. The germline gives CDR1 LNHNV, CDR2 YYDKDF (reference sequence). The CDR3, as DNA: TGTGCCACCTCCCGGAACACTGAAGCTTTCTTT. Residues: CATSRNTEAFF. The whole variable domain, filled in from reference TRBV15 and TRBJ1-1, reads DAMVIQNPRYQVTQFGKPVTLSCSQTLNHNVMYWYQQKSSQAPKLLFHYYDKDFNNEADTPDNFQSRRPNTSFCFLDIRSPGLGDTAMYLCATSRNTEAFFGQGTRLTVV.